This record looks at one T cell receptor (beta chain) sequence and its context. The CDR3 is made up of 14 amino acids. Germline-derived CDR1 and CDR2 are SGHDT and YYEEEE. Trimming took 1 base from V and 9 from J, leaving 14 bases between them. The source of the sample is a study of graft-versus-host responses after intestinal transplantation. Across the whole study: Those transplanted obtained multivisceral, liver-intestinal, or isolated intestinal grafts.

CFSE-labeled responder cells (roughly 200,000) were plated with roughly 200,000 irradiated, violet-dye-labeled stimulator cells. CD4 and CD8 responders that proliferated in the reaction were FACS-sorted. Profiled with immunoSEQ multiplex PCR; TCRdb holds only in-frame clones, not every one. The sample lists around 19,000 clones, around 42% occurring once. Study observations and caveats: GvH clones were identified in recipient marrow, with some first appearing in ileum or blood.

The chain links TRBV5-6 to TRBJ2-4, with a weak D call TRBD2 (6 bases). This clonotype was obtained from a human patient who received an intestinal transplant. Source: alloreactive CD4+ T cells from a mixed lymphocyte reaction culture, taken before intestinal transplant. Indicated subset: CFSE-low proliferating T cells sorted from approximately 6-day pre-transplant mixed lymphocyte reaction (GvH or HvG direction). The DNA for the CDR3 is TGTGCCAGCAGCTTGCGGGGGTTTGAGGTCATTCAGTACTTC. Protein: CASSLRGFEVIQYF.